This T cell receptor (beta chain) was documented in a study of T cell responses to AZD1222 COVID-19 vaccine. The assay was immunoSEQ multiplex PCR, and TCRdb's table has in-frame clones only and misses some. The sample shows roughly 80,000 clones, around nine tenths of them seen only once. The study's findings and limits: Repertoire sampling was restricted to post-peak T cell response timepoints.

The CDR3 contains 15 residues. Germline values: CDR1 MNHEY, CDR2 SMNVEV (reference sequence). Trimming removed 3 bases at V and 0 bases at J, with 9 bases between. As for this clone: Antigen: not known.

The sequencing here drew on peripheral blood, taken on day 0 of MenACWY control vaccination. The sequence derives from an adult in good health. The chain links TRBV27 to TRBJ2-1; D call uncertain. The CDR3 reads CASSLGRTSYNEQFF. CDR3 bases: TGTGCCAGCAGTTTGGGCAGGACCTCCTACAATGAGCAGTTCTTC.